This T cell receptor beta chain was obtained from a study of blood T cell repertoires in COVID-19. Study summary: Researchers got acute and convalescent COVID-19 samples from the United States, Italy and Spain. Sample material is recorded as cDNA or gDNA derived from T cells, B-cell-depleted T cells, or PBMCs.

Sequencing used immunoSEQ multiplex PCR; TCRdb keeps in-frame clones, though not all of them. The data hold around 99,000 clones, with approximately 80% observed a single time. This CDR3 region has 15 residues. Trimming cost V 5 bases and J 2 bases; bases outside gene matches: 7. Germline V gene sequence: CDR1 MDHEN, CDR2 SYDVKM. The clonotype originates from a woman of 80 years or more with active or convalescent COVID-19. The sequencing input was peripheral blood. The rearrangement uses TRBV28 and TRBJ2-7, with 9 bases that match TRBD1. The CDR3 sequence is CASSLLDRGAYEQYF. CDR3 nucleotides: TGTGCCAGCAGTCTTCTGGACAGGGGTGCCTACGAGCAGTACTTC.